This TCR beta chain comes out of a study of beta chain features in type 1 diabetes. General observations from the study: Whether HLA type affects TCRB rearrangement stayed undetermined in the present work.

The germline gives CDR1 MDHEN, CDR2 SYDVKM. CDR3 length: 15 amino acids. Trimming stripped 2 bases from V and 3 bases from J, with 11 bases between. By way of CD45RO/CCR7/CD25/CD127/CD95/CD27, the CD4+ regulatory, stem cell-like memory, central memory and naive cells were sorted. The entirety of the isolated RNA underwent reverse transcription, so expressed TCRB transcripts were sequenced. The data were produced by immunoSEQ multiplex PCR, yet TCRdb's version contains in-frame clones alone and is incomplete. The table includes some 150,000 clones, roughly 11% detected once. About this clone itself: The antigen is unknown.

Sample: central memory CD4+ T cells from blood. This chain uses TRBV28 with TRBJ2-1; a weak D match, TRBD1 (5 bases). The TCR was taken from a man aged 18 to 35 in good health. Here the CDR3 reads CASSLVKGNYNEQFF. As DNA, the CDR3 is TGTGCCAGCAGTTTAGTGAAGGGGAACTACAATGAGCAGTTCTTC. Combining the CDR3 with reference TRBV28 and TRBJ2-1 gives the whole variable domain DVKVTQSSRYLVKRTGEKVFLECVQDMDHENMFWYRQDPGLGLRLIYFSYDVKMKEKGDIPEGYSVSREKKERFSLILESASTNQTSMYLCASSLVKGNYNEQFFGPGTRLTVL.